The rows below give T cell receptor beta chains drawn from one sample of a study of OX40 agonist ivuxolimab in advanced cancers. Repertoires were generated with immunoSEQ multiplex PCR, while TCRdb's copy carries only in-frame clones and drops some. The sample records 57,000 or so clones, over 75% being singletons. Sample: CD4+ or CD8+ T cells sorted from blood, taken in a trial of the OX40 agonist ivuxolimab. The receptors shown here come from an adult with an advanced solid tumor such as melanoma, head and neck, liver or kidney cancer. CDR3s include the opening cysteine and the closing phenylalanine or tryptophan. D genes are given only for firm matches. Clone size appears in some rows only: once, few, many, or a class for an expanded clone.

clone_size d_call j_call v_call cdr3_aa cdr3_nt
few . TRBJ2-1 TRBV9 CASSVSGPDEQFF TGTGCCAGCAGCGTATCAGGGCCGGATGAGCAGTTCTTC
. . TRBJ2-7 TRBV5-6 CASSSEASYEQYF TGTGCCAGCAGCTCGGAGGCCTCCTACGAGCAGTACTTC
. . TRBJ1-4 TRBV28 CASSPPGQRRNEKLFF TGTGCCAGCAGTCCGCCGGGCCAGCGACGAAATGAAAAACTGTTTTTT
. TRBD2 TRBJ2-1 TRBV30 CAWTPGSFLAGDNEQFF TGTGCCTGGACCCCTGGGTCTTTCCTAGCGGGAGACAATGAGCAGTTCTTC
. TRBD2 TRBJ2-1 TRBV15 CATSRDRTSGINEQFF TGTGCCACCAGCAGAGATCGGACTAGCGGGATTAATGAGCAGTTCTTC
. . TRBJ2-7 TRBV7-9 CASSPTRGHSPSYEQYF TGTGCCAGCAGCCCTACGCGGGGCCACAGTCCCTCCTACGAGCAGTACTTC
. TRBD1 TRBJ1-2 TRBV7-9 CASSFSIETGVSGYTF TGTGCCAGCAGCTTTTCAATTGAGACAGGGGTGAGTGGCTACACCTTC
. . TRBJ2-7 TRBV27 CASRGVGGNSYEQYF TGTGCCAGCAGGGGGGTTGGGGGAAACTCCTACGAGCAGTACTTC
. TRBD2 TRBJ2-3 TRBV4-3 CASSQDWASGWYTDTQYF TGCGCCAGCAGCCAAGATTGGGCTAGCGGGTGGTACACAGATACGCAGTATTTT
. . TRBJ2-1 TRBV28 CASSLLATPGGRQFF TGTGCCAGCAGTTTGTTAGCGACTCCTGGGGGGCGGCAGTTCTTC
. . TRBJ2-7 TRBV27 CASSLDGVVEQYF TGTGCCAGCAGTTTAGACGGGGTTGTCGAGCAGTACTTC
. TRBD1 TRBJ2-7 TRBV6-5 CASSPEGDRAYEQYF TGTGCCAGCAGCCCCGAAGGGGACAGGGCCTACGAGCAGTACTTC
. . TRBJ2-5 TRBV4-3 CASSQEVQETQYF TGCGCCAGCAGCCAAGAGGTACAAGAGACCCAGTACTTC
. . TRBJ2-7 TRBV27 CASSGTGHEQYF TGTGCCAGCTCAGGGACGGGGCACGAGCAGTACTTC
. . TRBJ1-2 TRBV20-1 CSAGTLGGYTF TGCAGTGCGGGGACCCTCGGAGGCTACACCTTC
. . TRBJ2-7 TRBV9 CASSGDGYEQYF TGTGCCAGCAGCGGGGACGGCTACGAGCAGTACTTC
. . TRBJ2-5 TRBV4-2 CASSQDRGTQETQYF TGTGCCAGCAGCCAAGATAGGGGTACCCAAGAGACCCAGTACTTC
. . TRBJ1-5 TRBV4-1 CASSQAGLNQPQHF TGCGCCAGCAGCCAAGCTGGCCTCAATCAGCCCCAGCATTTT
. . TRBJ2-7 TRBV10-3 CAISPSTGSYEQYF TGTGCCATCAGTCCTTCGACAGGCTCCTACGAGCAGTACTTC
. . TRBJ2-2 TRBV2 CASSYRTGELFF TGTGCCAGCAGTTACAGGACCGGGGAGCTGTTTTTT
. TRBD1 TRBJ2-5 TRBV28 CASSDRVLTGETQYF TGTGCCAGCAGTGACAGGGTCCTAACGGGAGAGACCCAGTACTTC
. . TRBJ1-5 TRBV19 CASSWGDSEPQHF TGTGCCAGTAGTTGGGGGGACTCAGAGCCCCAGCATTTT
. . TRBJ2-5 TRBV4-1 CASSPGWVPEETQYF TGCGCCAGCAGCCCAGGGTGGGTGCCGGAAGAGACCCAGTACTTC
. TRBD2 TRBJ2-1 TRBV7-6 CASSLGPGGPGEQFF TGTGCCAGCAGCCTAGGGCCGGGAGGGCCCGGTGAGCAGTTCTTC
. TRBD1 TRBJ2-1 TRBV28 CASRSPSPLQGQNEQFF TGTGCCAGCAGATCCCCCTCACCACTACAGGGACAGAATGAGCAGTTCTTC